This T cell receptor beta chain was recorded in a study of T cell changes during pregnancy in multiple sclerosis. TCRdb keeps only in-frame clones here, not all; method: immunoSEQ multiplex PCR. The repertoire includes about 40,000 clones, roughly nine tenths of them detected once, and roughly 1.1% sits in the top ten. In germline, CDR1 is LGHNT, CDR2 FRNRAP. Trimming stripped 2 bases from V and 4 bases from J, with 17 bases between. The CDR3 covers 17 residues. The V and J genes are TRBV12-5 and TRBJ1-4; a possible D gene is TRBD1 (6 bases). Sequencing was performed on CD4+ T cells from peripheral blood mononuclear cells, taken after pregnancy. This TCR was recovered from a female donor with multiple sclerosis, enrolled in a pregnancy study. The CDR3 DNA reads TGTGCTAGTGGTTTGAGATTCCCGGGACACGGTAATGAAAAACTGTTTTTT. Translated, it gives CASGLRFPGHGNEKLFF.